The 17 T cell receptor beta chains below were found in one sample sequenced in a study of T cell responses to AZD1222 COVID-19 vaccine. Clones were sequenced by immunoSEQ multiplex PCR, and TCRdb holds only the in-frame ones, with some missing. The sample shows 100,000 to 150,000 clones, around 90% of them seen only once. The source was peripheral blood, collected 28 days after the second AZD1222 dose. The receptors come from an adult who received the AZD1222 COVID-19 vaccine.

Here the CDR3 DNA reads TGTGCCAGCAGCACCCAGAAGCGGTATAGCAATCAGCCCCAGCATTTT. Its protein is CASSTQKRYSNQPQHF. The chain employs TRBV21-1 and TRBJ1-5. TRBV21-1 is given as a pseudogene. The CDR3 spans 16 residues.

In DNA, the CDR3 is TGTGCCAGCAGTGGACCCAATGAAAAACTGTTTTTT. Translating gives CASSGPNEKLFF. The rearrangement links TRBV12-3 or TRBV12-4 to TRBJ1-4; D is ambiguous. Trimming cost V 5 bases and J 5 bases, with 6 bases left between them. The CDR3 covers 12 residues.

This clone appeared a single time. The V and J genes are TRBV20-1 and TRBJ2-5; D not resolved. The CDR3 spans 10 residues. Trimming took off 3 bases at V and 5 bases at J, with 4 bases between the two ends. Germline V CDR1 and CDR2: DFQATT, SNEGSKA (reference sequence). This chain's CDR3 is CSASAETQYF. CDR3 bases: TGCAGTGCTAGTGCGGAGACCCAGTACTTC.

This sequence joins TRBV7-9 and TRBJ1-2; the match to TRBD1 covers 7 bases. The CDR3 spans 15 residues. After removal of 1 base from V and 4 bases from J, the junction contained 6 bases not matched to a gene. The germline CDR1 and CDR2 sequences are SEHNR and FQNEAQ (reference sequence). The CDR3 nucleotides read TGTGCCAGCAGCTTAGACAACAGGGGTCTCTATGGCTACACCTTC. It yields the protein CASSLDNRGLYGYTF.

The chain employs TRBV19 and TRBJ1-5; D might be TRBD1 (5 bases). V was pared by 5 bases and J by 0 bases, with 11 bases between. This CDR3 comprises 15 residues. Germline loops: CDR1 LNHDA, CDR2 SQIVND (reference sequence). The CDR3 coding sequence is TGTGCCAGTAGTTCCCCCAGGGTTAGCAATCAGCCCCAGCATTTT. Translated, it gives CASSSPRVSNQPQHF.

This chain connects TRBV5-5 to TRBJ1-2; no firm D call. This CDR3 comprises 11 residues. With 0 bases removed from V and 10 bases from J, the gap between germline ends came to 7 bases. CDR1 SGHKS and CDR2 YYEKEE come from the germline V gene (reference sequence). The CDR3 DNA is TGTGCCAGCAGCTTGGCCGCAGCCTACACCTTC. It encodes CASSLAAAYTF.

The genes are TRBV6-5 and TRBJ2-1; D is unclear. Looked up from germline, CDR1 is MNHEY and CDR2 is SVGAGI. Trimming cost V 5 bases and J 9 bases, with 8 bases left between them. The length of the CDR3 is 11 residues. The CDR3 DNA reads TGTGCCAGCAGTAACTACCCTGAGCAGTTCTTC. This translates into CASSNYPEQFF.

The CDR3 spells CASSLRQGSGNTIYF. CDR3 nucleotide sequence: TGTGCCAGCAGCTTAAGGCAGGGCTCTGGAAACACCATATATTTT. The chain carries TRBV11-2 and TRBJ1-3; D is perhaps TRBD1 (5 bases). The CDR3 loop spans 15 amino acids. The V and J ends lost 2 bases and 0 bases respectively, with 8 bases between them. CDR1 and CDR2 from the germline V gene are SGHAT and FQNNGV.

This chain links TRBV19 with TRBJ1-5; 9 bases fit TRBD1. V gave up 6 bases and J gave up 8 bases; unmatched junction bases: 17. The CDR3 covers 17 residues. Germline V CDR1 and CDR2: LNHDA, SQIVND (reference sequence). The CDR3 sequence is CASSLGSHTGGREPQHF. CDR3 bases: TGTGCCAGTAGCCTGGGCTCTCACACAGGGGGCAGGGAGCCCCAGCATTTT.

The genes are TRBV2 and TRBJ1-4, with D uncertain. The CDR3 has 13 residues. CDR1 and CDR2 (germline): SNHLY, FYNNEI. V was pared by 8 bases and J by 7 bases, with 14 bases between. The CDR3 reads CASSGGFSEKLFF. CDR3 DNA sequence: TGTGCCAGCTCCGGAGGCTTTAGTGAAAAACTGTTTTTT.

This chain joins TRBV18 and TRBJ2-1; D gene ambiguous. This CDR3 region has 13 residues. CDR1 and CDR2 (germline): KGHSH, LQKENI. V lost 2 bases to trimming and J lost 10 bases, with 12 bases between them. In DNA form, the CDR3 reads TGTGCCAGCTCACCAGGGTACGACGGCGAGCAGTTCTTC. This gives the protein CASSPGYDGEQFF.

V gene TRBV2 combines with J gene TRBJ1-2; no definite D call. The CDR3 extends over 14 amino acids. CDR1 SNHLY and CDR2 FYNNEI come from the germline V gene. Deletions cut 7 bases from V and 1 base from J, with 13 bases between. Here the CDR3 DNA reads TGTGCCAGCACTCAGGACTCATATAACTATGGCTACACCTTC. Its translation: CASTQDSYNYGYTF.

V is TRBV18 and J is TRBJ2-7; D is unclear. V shed 3 bases and J shed 3 bases, with 15 bases lying between them. Germline lookup yields CDR1 KGHSH and CDR2 LQKENI. The CDR3 is 15 amino acids. CDR3 loop: CASSPQAPSHYEQYF. The CDR3, as DNA: TGTGCCAGCTCACCTCAGGCACCCTCTCACTACGAGCAGTACTTC.

Only one count was recorded for this clone. J is TRBJ2-1 and V is TRBV30, with a possible D match to TRBD2 (5 bases). Germline-derived CDR1 and CDR2 are GTSNPN and SVGIG (reference sequence). Trimming took off 4 bases at V and 5 bases at J, with 9 bases between the two ends. The CDR3 has 12 residues. The CDR3 loop reads CAWKTGNNEQFF. CDR3 nucleotides: TGTGCCTGGAAAACCGGGAACAATGAGCAGTTCTTC.

This clone came up a few times. The gene calls are TRBV5-1 and TRBJ1-2; the D gene is possibly TRBD1 (6 bases). V was cut by 0 bases and J by 8 bases, with 14 bases left in between. The CDR3 has 14 amino acids. Germline assignment: CDR1 SGHRS and CDR2 YFSETQ. CDR3 nucleotide sequence: TGCGCCAGCAGCTTGGAGTCGGGGGCTGGAGGCTACACCTTC. This sequence encodes CASSLESGAGGYTF.

The chain joins TRBV7-2 to TRBJ1-2, with D maybe TRBD1 (5 bases). The V and J ends lost 5 bases and 4 bases respectively, with 17 bases between them. The CDR3 is 15 residues long. Germline V gives CDR1 SGHTA, CDR2 FQGNSA. The CDR3 DNA is TGTGCCAGCAGCCTCCCCCCAGGGACTGGCTATGGCTACACCTTC. This sequence encodes CASSLPPGTGYGYTF.

J is TRBJ1-2 and V is TRBV30; D might be TRBD1 (5 bases). With 4 bases removed from V and 6 bases from J, the gap between germline ends came to 12 bases. The CDR3 totals 12 residues. Germline V gene data show CDR1 as GTSNPN and CDR2 as SVGIG (reference sequence). This CDR3 reads CAWKGAPDGYTF. The CDR3 nucleotides are TGTGCCTGGAAAGGGGCGCCGGATGGCTACACCTTC.